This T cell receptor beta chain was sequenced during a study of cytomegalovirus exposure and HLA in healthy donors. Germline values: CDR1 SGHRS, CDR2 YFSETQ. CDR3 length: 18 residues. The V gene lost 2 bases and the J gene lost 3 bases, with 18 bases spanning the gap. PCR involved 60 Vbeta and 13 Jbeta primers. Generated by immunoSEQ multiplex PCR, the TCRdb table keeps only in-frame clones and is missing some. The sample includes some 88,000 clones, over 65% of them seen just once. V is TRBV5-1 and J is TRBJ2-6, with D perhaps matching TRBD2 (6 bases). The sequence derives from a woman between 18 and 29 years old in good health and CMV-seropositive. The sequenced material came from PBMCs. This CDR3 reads CASSLNPGGGGGANVLTF. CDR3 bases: TGCGCCAGCAGCTTAAACCCCGGGGGAGGAGGTGGGGCCAACGTCCTGACTTTC. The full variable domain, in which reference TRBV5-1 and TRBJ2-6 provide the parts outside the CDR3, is KAGVTQTPRYLIKTRGQQVTLSCSPISGHRSVSWYQQTPGQGLQFLFEYFSETQRNKGNFPGRFSGRQFSNSRSEMNVSTLELGDSALYLCASSLNPGGGGGANVLTFGAGSRLTVL.